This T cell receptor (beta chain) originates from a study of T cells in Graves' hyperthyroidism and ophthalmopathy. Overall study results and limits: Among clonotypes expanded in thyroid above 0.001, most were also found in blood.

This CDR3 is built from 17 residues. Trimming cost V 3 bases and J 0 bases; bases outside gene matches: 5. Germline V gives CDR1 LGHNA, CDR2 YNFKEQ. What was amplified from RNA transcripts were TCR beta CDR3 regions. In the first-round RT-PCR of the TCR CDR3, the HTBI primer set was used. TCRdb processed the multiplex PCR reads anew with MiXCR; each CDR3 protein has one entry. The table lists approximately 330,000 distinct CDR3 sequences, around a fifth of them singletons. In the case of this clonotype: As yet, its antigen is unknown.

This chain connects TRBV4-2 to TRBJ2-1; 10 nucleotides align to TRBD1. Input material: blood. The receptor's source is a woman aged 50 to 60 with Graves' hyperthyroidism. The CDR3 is CASSQDRDRGSYNEQFF. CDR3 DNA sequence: TGTGCCAGCAGCCAGGACAGGGACAGGGGCTCCTACAATGAGCAGTTCTTC.